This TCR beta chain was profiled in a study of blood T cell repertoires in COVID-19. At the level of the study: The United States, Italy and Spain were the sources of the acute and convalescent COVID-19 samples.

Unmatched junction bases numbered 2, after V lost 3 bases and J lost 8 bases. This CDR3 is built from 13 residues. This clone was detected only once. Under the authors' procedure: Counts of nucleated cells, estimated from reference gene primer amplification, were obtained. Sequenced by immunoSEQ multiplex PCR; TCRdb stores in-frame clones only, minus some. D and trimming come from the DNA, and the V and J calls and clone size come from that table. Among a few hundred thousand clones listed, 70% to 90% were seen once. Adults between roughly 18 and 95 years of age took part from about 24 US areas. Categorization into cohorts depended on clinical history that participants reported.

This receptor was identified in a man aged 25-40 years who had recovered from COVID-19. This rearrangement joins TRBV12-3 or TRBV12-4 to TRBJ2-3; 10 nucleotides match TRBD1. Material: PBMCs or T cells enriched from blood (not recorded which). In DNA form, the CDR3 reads TGTGCCAGCAGTTTGGGACAGGGGTTTACGCAGTATTTT. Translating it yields CASSLGQGFTQYF.